The 18 T cell receptor beta chains below come from one sample, sequenced in a study of T cells after yellow fever vaccination. TCRdb re-called the 5' RACE reads through MiXCR, storing one row per CDR3 protein. The table includes a few hundred thousand distinct CDR3 sequences, 4.1% detected once. The source was PBMCs, collected 5 days after the yellow fever booster vaccination. The receptors come from a man younger than 30 who received the YFV17D yellow fever vaccine.

This clonotype came up a few times. The genes are TRBV5-1 and TRBJ2-1; D call uncertain. Trimming pared 0 bases from V and 5 bases from J, leaving 9 bases between. The CDR3 is 14 residues long. Germline V lookup: CDR1 SGHRS, CDR2 YFSETQ. The CDR3 nucleotides read TGCGCCAGCAGCTTGGGGGCGCTAAACAATGAGCAGTTCTTC. It specifies CASSLGALNNEQFF. The full variable domain, rest sourced from reference TRBV5-1 and TRBJ2-1, is KAGVTQTPRYLIKTRGQQVTLSCSPISGHRSVSWYQQTPGQGLQFLFEYFSETQRNKGNFPGRFSGRQFSNSRSEMNVSTLELGDSALYLCASSLGALNNEQFFGPGTRLTVL.

Details on this clonotype: A much larger clone is a single base away; this may be a read error. The chain carries TRBV7-9 and TRBJ1-2; D ambiguous. The CDR3 runs to 15 residues. Germline V CDR1 and CDR2: SEHNR, FQNEAQ (reference sequence). The CDR3 spells CASSLDALRNCGYTF. The CDR3 region has the DNA TGTGCCAGCAGCTTAGATGCCCTACGGAACTGTGGCTACACCTTC.

This sequence joins TRBV11-3 and TRBJ2-7, with 9 bases fitting TRBD1. The germline gives CDR1 SGHNT, CDR2 YENEEA. This CDR3 has 15 amino acids. After removal of 5 bases from V and 3 bases from J, the junction contained 8 bases not matched to a gene. The CDR3 DNA is TGTGCCAGCAGCCGTCAACCGGGACAGGGCTACGAGCAGTACTTC. Translation gives CASSRQPGQGYEQYF.

The rearrangement joins TRBV5-1 to TRBJ2-3; D may be TRBD2 (5 bases). V was shortened by 5 bases and J by 4 bases, with 17 bases between the two germline ends. Germline CDR1 and CDR2: SGHRS and YFSETQ. The CDR3 totals 15 residues. The CDR3 sequence: CASRRIWGDSDTQYF. CDR3 bases: TGCGCCAGCAGGAGGATCTGGGGAGACTCAGATACGCAGTATTTT.

This clonotype was detected ten times or more. The J gene is TRBJ2-5, the V gene TRBV5-1, with TRBD2 matching 10 bases. This CDR3 has 14 amino acids. V lost 4 bases, J lost 5 bases, and 5 bases stayed unmatched. The germline CDR1 and CDR2 sequences are SGHRS and YFSETQ. The CDR3 bases are TGCGCCAGCAGCCTAGCGGGGGCGTGGGAGACCCAGTACTTC. The encoded protein is CASSLAGAWETQYF.

This clonotype was seen only a few times. The gene calls are TRBV20-1 and TRBJ1-2, with 7 nucleotides matching TRBD1. V was clipped by 1 base and J by 4 bases; unmatched bases: 12. This CDR3 region has 16 residues. Germline CDR1 DFQATT, CDR2 SNEGSKA (reference sequence). The chain's CDR3 is CSARVGSGGRPYGYTF. The CDR3 DNA reads as TGCAGTGCTAGAGTCGGGTCAGGGGGGCGTCCCTATGGCTACACCTTC.

This clonotype has more than one count but fewer than ten. The chain joins TRBV20-1 to TRBJ1-6, with D hard to call. The V gene lost 3 bases and the J gene lost 0 bases, with 9 bases spanning the gap. Germline CDR1 is DFQATT and CDR2 is SNEGSKA (reference sequence). The CDR3 runs to 15 residues. CDR3: CSASQVNSYNSPLHF. The CDR3, as DNA: TGCAGTGCTAGCCAGGTCAACTCCTATAATTCACCCCTCCACTTT.

There are a few counts of this clonotype. The chain employs TRBV5-1 and TRBJ1-2, with 9 bases fitting TRBD1. V was pared by 0 bases and J by 4 bases, with 4 bases of the junction left unmatched. The CDR3 consists of 15 residues. Per the germline V gene, CDR1 is SGHRS and CDR2 is YFSETQ. The CDR3 loop reads CASSLDGQGTYGYTF. The CDR3 coding sequence is TGCGCCAGCAGCTTGGATGGACAGGGGACCTATGGCTACACCTTC.

The chain carries TRBV20-1 and TRBJ2-1; 7 positions match TRBD2. Losses at the gene ends were 5 bases for V and 9 bases for J; bases not matched to a gene: 10. This CDR3 spans 13 amino acids. CDR1 is DFQATT and CDR2 is SNEGSKA in the germline V gene (reference sequence). This chain's CDR3 is CSAPGGDGPEQFF. The CDR3, as DNA: TGCAGTGCTCCGGGAGGCGACGGTCCTGAGCAGTTCTTC.

This clonotype was observed a handful of times. The J gene is TRBJ2-1, the V gene TRBV6-5, with D perhaps TRBD2 (6 bases). Germline loops: CDR1 MNHEY, CDR2 SVGAGI. This CDR3 region has 16 residues. Trimming cost V 0 bases and J 10 bases, with 19 bases left between them. The CDR3 reads CASSYSEASATWEQFF. The CDR3 region has the DNA TGTGCCAGCAGTTACTCGGAGGCTAGCGCTACATGGGAGCAGTTCTTC.

The chain couples TRBV10-3 to TRBJ1-1; D not resolved. Per germline, CDR1 ENHRY and CDR2 SYGVKD. Trimming left V 5 bases short and J 0 bases short, with 4 bases between. The CDR3 length is 12 residues. The chain's CDR3 is CAISPMNTEAFF. CDR3 in DNA: TGTGCCATCAGTCCTATGAACACTGAAGCTTTCTTT.

There are many counts of this clonotype. The chain joins TRBV6-2 or TRBV6-3 to TRBJ2-3; D call uncertain. Germline V gene lookup returns CDR1 MNHEY and CDR2 SVGEGT. The CDR3 has 18 residues. Trimming left V 4 bases short and J 8 bases short, with 28 bases between. The CDR3 nucleotides read TGTGCCAGCAGTTCCAATAAAGTGGACCCCAGGATTATTGGTACGCAGTATTTT. As protein: CASSSNKVDPRIIGTQYF.

This clonotype was seen a few times. The V gene is TRBV7-2, the J gene TRBJ1-1; 7 nucleotides align to TRBD1. V gave up 5 bases and J gave up 0 bases; unmatched junction bases: 21. This CDR3 contains 20 residues. Looked up from germline, CDR1 is SGHTA and CDR2 is FQGNSA. CDR3 in amino acids: CASSPRPYRGRKGMNTEAFF. DNA for the CDR3: TGTGCCAGCAGCCCAAGGCCTTACAGGGGACGGAAGGGGATGAACACTGAAGCTTTCTTT.

This clonotype was seen ten or more times. This chain connects TRBV4-3 to TRBJ2-1; D remains unclear. CDR1 is LGHNA, CDR2 YSLEER, per germline. The V end lost 0 bases, the J end lost 4 bases, and 7 bases lay between the germline ends. This CDR3 contains 14 residues. For the CDR3, the DNA is TGCGCCAGCAGCCAAGATAACAAATACAATGAGCAGTTCTTC. Its protein is CASSQDNKYNEQFF.

This clonotype was counted only a few times. This sequence joins TRBV20-1 and TRBJ1-2, with unresolved D. The CDR3 runs 11 residues. Looked up from germline, CDR1 is DFQATT and CDR2 is SNEGSKA (reference sequence). V was shortened by 4 bases and J by 4 bases, with 7 bases between the two germline ends. The CDR3 DNA sequence: TGCAGTGCTAAGGACGCCTATGGCTACACCTTC. This sequence encodes CSAKDAYGYTF.

This clonotype was seen many times. The rearrangement uses TRBV12-3 or TRBV12-4 and TRBJ2-7; TRBD2 is a possible D gene (5 bases). The CDR3 runs 14 residues. Trimming stripped 6 bases from V and 5 bases from J, with 17 bases between. The CDR3 here is CASSLTFRGDEQYF. The CDR3 DNA follows: TGTGCCAGCAGCCTCACTTTCCGGGGTGACGAGCAGTACTTC.

This clonotype appeared many times. The CDR3 loop is CANRTGESTEAFF. Written as DNA, the CDR3 is TGCGCCAACCGGACAGGGGAGAGCACTGAAGCTTTCTTT. The genes are TRBV5-1 and TRBJ1-1, with 9 bases matching TRBD1. V gave up 9 bases and J gave up 4 bases; unmatched junction bases: 7. The CDR3 covers 13 residues. Germline-derived CDR1 and CDR2 are SGHRS and YFSETQ.

This clonotype was seen ten or more times. The chain employs TRBV28 and TRBJ1-1, with 9 positions matching TRBD1. V dropped 6 bases and J dropped 5; count of bases not matched to a gene: 7. CDR1 and CDR2 from the germline V gene are MDHEN and SYDVKM. The CDR3 has 14 residues. The CDR3 coding sequence is TGTGCCAGCAGCCGCTACAGGGGGCGGACTGAAGCTTTCTTT. It specifies CASSRYRGRTEAFF.